Listed below are T cell receptor beta chains from one sample, sequenced in a study of response to subunit inactivated influenza vaccine. TCRdb processed the RT-PCR reads anew with MiXCR; each CDR3 protein has one entry. Seen here are over 800,000 distinct CDR3 sequences, over 20% observed once, and the top ten hold roughly 10%. Specimen: PBMCs from blood, collected 5 days after vaccination. The receptors stem from a man over 45 who received an inactivated influenza vaccine. The CDR3 runs from the conserved cysteine through the conserved F or W. The D gene is left open where the match is weak. Where a row states a size, it is once, few, many or the class of an expanded clone; other rows omit it.

TGCGCCAGCAGCTCCGCAGGGGGATCCTACGAGCAGTACTTC | CASSSAGGSYEQYF | TRBD1 | TRBJ2-7 | TRBV5-1 | NA
TGTGCCAGCAGTTTTTTCAGGGACAGGGGGTTTTACGAGCAGTACTTC | CASSFFRDRGFYEQYF | TRBD1 | TRBJ2-7 | TRBV12-3/TRBV12-4 | NA
TGTGCCAGCAGCCCGAGAGCGGGGGGCACAGATACGCAGTATTTT | CASSPRAGGTDTQYF | TRBD2 | TRBJ2-3 | TRBV7-9 | NA
TGTGCCAGCAGTTTCCGCGGGGCAGGGGTGCTGTTATACAATGAGCAGTTCTTC | CASSFRGAGVLLYNEQFF | NA | TRBJ2-1 | TRBV27 | NA
TGCGCCAGCAGTTATTCGACAGATACCTACGAGCAGTACTTC | CASSYSTDTYEQYF | NA | TRBJ2-7 | TRBV5-1 | few
TGTGCCAGCAGCGCCTTAGGACTAGCACAAAATGAGCAGTTCTTC | CASSALGLAQNEQFF | TRBD2 | TRBJ2-1 | TRBV9 | NA
TGTGCCAGCAGCTTAGAGGCAGGGATGGAGACCCAGTACTTC | CASSLEAGMETQYF | NA | TRBJ2-5 | TRBV7-9 | NA
TGCGCCAGCAGCTTATACCCGACAGGGAGCCGAACAGATACGCAGTATTTT | CASSLYPTGSRTDTQYF | TRBD1 | TRBJ2-3 | TRBV5-1 | few
TGCAGTGCCGAGGGAGGAAGGGGCTCCACAGATACGCAGTATTTT | CSAEGGRGSTDTQYF | NA | TRBJ2-3 | TRBV20-1 | NA
TGTGCCAGCAGCCCCAGACTAGCGGGAGGGTACGATACGCAGTATTTT | CASSPRLAGGYDTQYF | TRBD2 | TRBJ2-3 | TRBV7-7 | NA
TGTGCCATCAGTGTTCAGGGCTATGAGCAGTTCTTC | CAISVQGYEQFF | NA | TRBJ2-1 | TRBV10-3 | NA
TGTGCCAGCAGGACGACTAGCGGGGGCAGGAATGAGCAGTTCTTC | CASRTTSGGRNEQFF | TRBD2 | TRBJ2-1 | TRBV7-2 | NA
TGTGCCAGCAGTTTAGACTACTCCCCAGAGACCCAGTACTTC | CASSLDYSPETQYF | NA | TRBJ2-5 | TRBV12-3/TRBV12-4 | many
TGCAGCGTTGTCCAGGGACAGTGGCAAGAGACCCAGTACTTC | CSVVQGQWQETQYF | TRBD1 | TRBJ2-5 | TRBV29-1 | NA
TGTGCCAGCAGCCAAGATAGCAGGGGGAGAGCCTACGAGCAGTACTTC | CASSQDSRGRAYEQYF | TRBD1 | TRBJ2-7 | TRBV3-1 | NA
TGCGCCAGCAGCCAGGCCGGGCAGCGGGGTACGCAATTCTTC | CASSQAGQRGTQFF | TRBD2 | TRBJ2-1 | TRBV4-3 | NA
TGCGCCAGCAGCTCGGGACTAGCGGGGGGGCCACGAGAGACCCAGTACTTC | CASSSGLAGGPRETQYF | TRBD2 | TRBJ2-5 | TRBV5-1 | NA
TGTGCCAGTAGTATGAGCCCCGGGACTAGCGGATACAATGAGCAGTTCTTC | CASSMSPGTSGYNEQFF | TRBD2 | TRBJ2-1 | TRBV19 | few
TGTGCCAGCAGCCAAGCCTACAGGGATGGCGGCTACACCTTC | CASSQAYRDGGYTF | NA | TRBJ1-2 | TRBV4-2 | many
TGTGCCAGGAGCCCGACACGGGCTTCGGGGTACGAGCAGTACTTC | CARSPTRASGYEQYF | NA | TRBJ2-7 | TRBV30 | NA
NA | CASSKGWGLGSYNEQFF | NA | TRBJ2-1 | TRBV21-1 | NA
TGCAGTGCTTCCCCCTCTAGCGGAGTCGGTGAGACCCAGTACTTC | CSASPSSGVGETQYF | TRBD2 | TRBJ2-5 | TRBV20-1 | NA
TGTGCCAGCAGTTCCCCCCCGGGACTAGGTCCCTACAATGAGCAGTTCTTC | CASSSPPGLGPYNEQFF | TRBD2 | TRBJ2-1 | TRBV27 | few
TGTGCCAGCAGCTTATATGTTGGCGGGGCAGATACGCAGTATTTT | CASSLYVGGADTQYF | NA | TRBJ2-3 | TRBV11-2 | few
TGTGCCACCAGTGATCCAAAGAAGGAGCAGTTCTTC | CATSDPKKEQFF | NA | TRBJ2-1 | TRBV24-1 | NA
TGTGCCAGCAGTCTCGGACTAGCGGTCCTTCGTGAGCAGTTCTTC | CASSLGLAVLREQFF | TRBD2 | TRBJ2-1 | TRBV12-3/TRBV12-4 | many
TGCAGTGCTTCGTCGGGGGGGCGTACCGGGGAGCTGTTTTTT | CSASSGGRTGELFF | TRBD2 | TRBJ2-2 | TRBV20-1 | once
TGCGCCAGCAGCTTCCAGCGGGGTACCTACGAGCAGTACTTC | CASSFQRGTYEQYF | TRBD2 | TRBJ2-7 | TRBV5-1 | many
TGTGCCAGCAGCTTTCCAGGGTTTCGCGAGCAGTACTTC | CASSFPGFREQYF | NA | TRBJ2-7 | TRBV7-8 | NA
TGTGCCAGCAGCCCTTTATTTGAAGATACGCAGTATTTT | CASSPLFEDTQYF | NA | TRBJ2-3 | TRBV3-1 | few
TGTGCCAGCAGCTTAACGGGACTGGGAGGGAAGGAGACCCAGTACTTC | CASSLTGLGGKETQYF | TRBD2 | TRBJ2-5 | TRBV7-2 | NA
TGTGCCAGCAGGGACGTTGGGAGTTCGAACACCGGGGAGCTGTTTTTT | CASRDVGSSNTGELFF | NA | TRBJ2-2 | TRBV9 | few
TGTGCCACCAGCAGAGATTTGCCCGCTTGGCAGTTCTTC | CATSRDLPAWQFF | NA | TRBJ2-1 | TRBV15 | NA
TGCGCCAGCAGCTCGGAGGGATACGGGCAGTACTTC | CASSSEGYGQYF | NA | TRBJ2-7 | TRBV5-1 | NA
TGTGCCAGCACCCAAACCCGAGGCGGACAAGAGACCCAGTACTTC | CASTQTRGGQETQYF | NA | TRBJ2-5 | TRBV6-1 | NA
TGTGCCAGCAGACTGCCGGGACAGGGAAAAAACGAGCAGTACTTC | CASRLPGQGKNEQYF | TRBD1 | TRBJ2-7 | TRBV7-2 | NA
TGCGCCAGCAGTCGAGAGGATAGGGAGGCTGAAGCTTTCTTT | CASSREDREAEAFF | NA | TRBJ1-1 | TRBV4-3 | NA
TGTGCCAGCAGGACCACAGGCCTGGGGACCCAGTACTTC | CASRTTGLGTQYF | NA | TRBJ2-5 | TRBV6-5 | many
TGTGCCAGCAGCTTAGAGGTTTCTGTTGGCGGCGGGCTCCACTTT | CASSLEVSVGGGLHF | NA | TRBJ1-6 | TRBV7-2 | NA
TGTGCCAGCTCGCCCTCCAGGGGGGAAGACTACGAGCAGTACTTC | CASSPSRGEDYEQYF | NA | TRBJ2-7 | TRBV18 | few
TGCAGCGTCGTAGCCCTCGGACAGGGGGCGTCCGGTTATGGCTACACCTTC | CSVVALGQGASGYGYTF | TRBD1 | TRBJ1-2 | TRBV29-1 | few
TGCAGTGCTCCTCCCTTGAGGGGACTAGCGGACAATGAGCAGTTCTTC | CSAPPLRGLADNEQFF | TRBD2 | TRBJ2-1 | TRBV20-1 | NA
TGCAGCGTCCAGGGGGGTAGCGGGAGGAATGAGCAGTTCTTC | CSVQGGSGRNEQFF | TRBD2 | TRBJ2-1 | TRBV29-1 | NA
TGCGCCAGCAGCCATCAGTGGGGCGGGAGCTCCTACAATGAGCAGTTCTTC | CASSHQWGGSSYNEQFF | TRBD2 | TRBJ2-1 | TRBV4-3 | many
TGCCGGGCGCAGGGGGTTGGAAACACCATATATTTT | CRAQGVGNTIYF | TRBD1 | TRBJ1-3 | TRBV7-9 | NA
TGTGCCAGCAGTTACGCCGGGACAGGGAAAGAGACCCAGTACTTC | CASSYAGTGKETQYF | TRBD1 | TRBJ2-5 | TRBV6-5 | NA
TGTGCCAGCAGCCAGTACTCTGGAAACACCATATATTTT | CASSQYSGNTIYF | NA | TRBJ1-3 | TRBV7-2 | few
TGCAGTGCCGCCAGGACTAGTAAGGACGAGCAGTACTTC | CSAARTSKDEQYF | TRBD2 | TRBJ2-7 | TRBV20-1 | NA
TGTGCCAGCCGCCCCAGGGTGAAGCGTGAAAAACTGTTTTTT | CASRPRVKREKLFF | NA | TRBJ1-4 | TRBV11-2 | few
TGCGCCAGCAGCTTGGCAGCCGGGACTTCCTACGAGCAGTACTTC | CASSLAAGTSYEQYF | NA | TRBJ2-7 | TRBV5-1 | many
TGTGCCAGCAGCCGCAAGGGGGCCTCCTACGAGCAGTACTTC | CASSRKGASYEQYF | TRBD1 | TRBJ2-7 | TRBV3-1 | NA
TGTGCCAGCAGTTTTTCTGGGGTGGGTCAGGGCGAGCAGTACTTC | CASSFSGVGQGEQYF | NA | TRBJ2-7 | TRBV12-3/TRBV12-4 | many
TGTGCCAGCAGTGTTCTAGAGAGGGACTACAATGAGCAGTTCTTC | CASSVLERDYNEQFF | NA | TRBJ2-1 | TRBV2 | NA
TGCGCCAGCAGCTACTGGGACCCCAGAACCGGGGAGCTGTTTTTT | CASSYWDPRTGELFF | NA | TRBJ2-2 | TRBV5-1 | NA
TGTGCCAGCAGTTTTGGTGGGGGTAACACCGGGGAGCTGTTTTTT | CASSFGGGNTGELFF | NA | TRBJ2-2 | TRBV12-3/TRBV12-4 | many
TGCAGCGTTGATGCGGGTACAGTCACGGCAGATACGCAGTATTTT | CSVDAGTVTADTQYF | NA | TRBJ2-3 | TRBV29-1 | NA
TGTGCCAGCAGCCGAGGACAGGGGATCGGCTCCTACGAGCAGTACTTC | CASSRGQGIGSYEQYF | TRBD1 | TRBJ2-7 | TRBV7-2 | few
TGTGCCAGCAGCTTAATAGGGAGCAGCACAGATACGCAGTATTTT | CASSLIGSSTDTQYF | NA | TRBJ2-3 | TRBV7-2 | many
TGTGCCAGCAGCTCATCCGGGACAGTTAACACCGGGGAGCTGTTTTTT | CASSSSGTVNTGELFF | TRBD1 | TRBJ2-2 | TRBV5-5 | few
TGTGCCAGCAGCCAATTTTTACTGACTAATGAAAAACTGTTTTTT | CASSQFLLTNEKLFF | NA | TRBJ1-4 | TRBV4-2 | few